Here is one TCR beta chain with its context. Antigen unknown. The data were obtained in a study of regulatory T cells in long-lasting Graves disease. Across the study: Freshly diagnosed Graves' patients had used antithyroid drugs for under 3 months. Whole-study findings and limits: TCR diversity was lower in persistent than newly diagnosed Graves' disease.

Germline lookup yields CDR1 SGHTA and CDR2 FQGTGA. Trimming at V came to 3 bases and at J to 2 bases, leaving 5 bases not matched to a gene. The CDR3 is made up of 17 amino acids. Sequencing libraries for TCR beta were prepared with iRepertoire HTBI primers and Arm-PCR of CDR3 regions. TCRdb reprocessed the multiplex PCR reads with MiXCR, giving one entry per CDR3 protein. Found here are around 250,000 distinct CDR3 sequences, about 18% of them singletons; the top ten hold about 15%. Stated time point: newly diagnosed GD, antithyroid drugs for less than 3 months. RNA isolated from PBMCs was used to make the TCR library. These same data were also listed under a study on T cells in Graves' hyperthyroidism and ophthalmopathy. That paper adds: With the HTBI primer set, the TCR CDR3 went through a first round of RT-PCR. Most clonotypes expanded in thyroid above 0.001 were likewise present in blood.

Material: peripheral blood mononuclear cells (PBMCs), obtained at new diagnosis, from a patient treated with antithyroid drugs. The V call is TRBV7-3, the J call TRBJ2-5, with 14 bases fitting TRBD2. The receptor's source is a woman aged 30 to 39 with Graves disease. CDR3 amino acids: CASSLTSGGADQETQYF. DNA for the CDR3: TGTGCCAGCAGCTTGACTAGCGGGGGGGCAGATCAAGAGACCCAGTACTTC.